The 17 T cell receptor beta chains below come from one sample, sequenced in a study of blood T cell repertoires in COVID-19. Assay: immunoSEQ multiplex PCR; the TCRdb copy retains only in-frame clones and omits some. The table records about 100,000 clones, roughly nine tenths of them present only once. The sequenced material came from peripheral blood. These receptors all stem from a man between 50 and 59 years old with acute or convalescent COVID-19.

This CDR3 is CASSFIGLTDTQYF. CDR3 sequence (DNA): TGTGCCAGTAGTTTTATTGGGCTCACAGATACGCAGTATTTT. This chain links TRBV19 with TRBJ2-3; D not certain. The CDR3 is 14 residues long. Germline V gives CDR1 LNHDA, CDR2 SQIVND (reference sequence). The V and J ends lost 5 bases and 2 bases respectively, with 11 bases between them.

The chain carries TRBV18 and TRBJ2-5, with D tentatively TRBD2 (7 bases). The V gene's germline CDR1 is KGHSH and CDR2 LQKENI. Trimming stripped 5 bases from V and 1 base from J, with 11 bases between. The CDR3 length is 14 residues. CDR3 nucleotide sequence: TGTGCCAGCTCATTTAGGGGGGGCCAAGAGACCCAGTACTTC. Its translation is CASSFRGGQETQYF.

The chain carries TRBV18 and TRBJ2-5, with TRBD1 as a possible D gene (5 bases). The germline V gene encodes CDR1 KGHSH and CDR2 LQKENI. The CDR3 runs 13 residues. The ends were cut back, 4 bases at V and 3 bases at J, with 9 bases in the middle. CDR3 nucleotides: TGTGCCAGCTCACGGGGCAGAGAAGAGACCCAGTACTTC. This sequence encodes CASSRGREETQYF.

This clone has a single count. The rearrangement links TRBV29-1 to TRBJ2-5; 8 positions match TRBD2. The length of the CDR3 is 13 residues. Per the germline V gene, CDR1 is SQVTM and CDR2 is ANQGSEA. V shed 5 bases and J 5 bases; nucleotides not matched to a gene: 7. CDR3 region: CSVRSSGEETQYF. CDR3 in DNA: TGCAGCGTTAGAAGTAGCGGGGAGGAGACCCAGTACTTC.

V gene TRBV6-5 combines with J gene TRBJ1-1; D is perhaps TRBD1 (5 bases). The germline V and J ends were trimmed by 10 bases and 6 bases, with 18 bases remaining between them. This CDR3 is built from 13 residues. Looked up from germline, CDR1 is MNHEY and CDR2 is SVGAGI. The CDR3 coding sequence is TGTGCCACCACAACGGGGGGAAGGCCTGAAGCTTTCTTT. This encodes CATTTGGRPEAFF.

J is TRBJ1-3 and V is TRBV19; TRBD1 matches at 7 bases. The CDR3 spans 16 residues. Trimming cost V 5 bases and J 3 bases; bases outside gene matches: 10. Germline lookup yields CDR1 LNHDA and CDR2 SQIVND (reference sequence). In DNA form, the CDR3 reads TGTGCCAGTAGTCGACGTCAGGGGGGTTTTGGAAACACCATATATTTT. Translation gives CASSRRQGGFGNTIYF.

V and J are TRBV10-3 and TRBJ2-7; D may be TRBD1 (5 bases). The CDR3 spans 13 residues. V was clipped by 6 bases and J by 2 bases, with 11 bases between them. Germline V gene lookup returns CDR1 ENHRY and CDR2 SYGVKD. The CDR3 DNA sequence: TGTGCCATCAGAGGAGACAGCACCTACGAGCAGTACTTC. It translates to CAIRGDSTYEQYF.

The CDR3 nucleotides are TGTGCCAGCAGTTTCGACAGGGGGGTAGACATCCCCCAGCATTTT. Encoded protein: CASSFDRGVDIPQHF. The rearrangement joins TRBV6-2 or TRBV6-3 to TRBJ1-5; 9 bases map to TRBD1. CDR1 is MNHEY and CDR2 is SVGEGT in the germline V gene. V shed 4 bases and J 10 bases; nucleotides not matched to a gene: 11. The CDR3 consists of 15 residues.

This clone appeared once. This chain joins TRBV6-5 and TRBJ1-1, with no clear D. Germline CDR1 and CDR2: MNHEY and SVGAGI. Trimming took 5 bases from V and 3 from J, leaving 13 bases between them. The CDR3 covers 14 residues. CDR3 DNA: TGTGCCAGCAGTATTACGAGGGCCGACACTGAAGCTTTCTTT. Encoded protein: CASSITRADTEAFF.

The chain recombines TRBV20-1 with TRBJ2-6; 8 nucleotides match TRBD1. This CDR3 is built from 17 residues. Trimming removed 3 bases from V and 0 bases from J; junction bases left unmatched: 7. The germline V gene encodes CDR1 DFQATT and CDR2 SNEGSKA (reference sequence). CDR3 nucleotide sequence: TGCAGTGCTAGTCAGGGGGCCTCCAGCTCTGGGGCCAACGTCCTGACTTTC. Translation: CSASQGASSSGANVLTF.

CDR3 in amino acids: CASSLEWATEAFF. Here the CDR3 DNA reads TGTGCCAGCAGTTTAGAATGGGCCACTGAAGCTTTCTTT. This rearrangement joins TRBV27 to TRBJ1-1; D unclear. The ends were cut back, 2 bases at V and 4 bases at J, with 8 bases in the middle. The CDR3 is 13 residues long. Looked up from germline, CDR1 is MNHEY and CDR2 is SMNVEV (reference sequence).

The V gene is TRBV18, the J gene TRBJ2-7, with a weak D call TRBD1 (6 bases). The CDR3 is 14 amino acids. The V gene lost 3 bases and the J gene lost 4 bases, with 13 bases spanning the gap. Germline V gene sequence: CDR1 KGHSH, CDR2 LQKENI. CDR3 protein: CASSPRQAKYEQYF. The CDR3 bases are TGTGCCAGCTCACCCAGACAGGCAAAATACGAGCAGTACTTC.

The chain links TRBV4-1 to TRBJ2-7; unclear D gene. The CDR3 sequence is 13 residues long. Germline CDR1 and CDR2: MGHRA and YSYEKL. V was pared by 0 bases and J by 5 bases, with 8 bases between. CDR3 in DNA: TGCGCCAGCAGCCAAGATCCTCCCGACGAGCAGTACTTC. This encodes CASSQDPPDEQYF.

The V and J genes are TRBV12-3 or TRBV12-4 and TRBJ1-1, with 11 bases that match TRBD1. The V and J ends lost 4 bases and 6 bases, in that order; junction bases with no gene match: 1. The CDR3 covers 13 residues. The CDR3: CASSSGQGAEAFF. CDR3 nucleotide sequence: TGTGCCAGCAGTTCGGGACAGGGGGCTGAAGCTTTCTTT.

The V gene is TRBV4-1, the J gene TRBJ1-4; 11 nucleotides align to TRBD1. The V segment lost 4 bases and the J segment 8 bases; nucleotides outside the gene matches: 6. There are 15 residues in the CDR3. In germline, CDR1 is MGHRA, CDR2 YSYEKL. The CDR3 region is CASSPPRTGGEKLFF. CDR3 coding DNA: TGCGCCAGCAGCCCCCCAAGGACAGGGGGCGAAAAACTGTTTTTT.

This clone was picked up one time. V gene TRBV13 combines with J gene TRBJ2-1; TRBD2 aligns across 11 bases. The CDR3 covers 16 residues. Trimming took 5 bases from V and 5 from J; bases not matched to a gene: 8. Germline-derived CDR1 and CDR2 are PRHDT and FYEKMQ (reference sequence). CDR3 protein: CASSESSGGAHNEQFF. Written as DNA, the CDR3 is TGTGCCAGCAGCGAAAGTAGCGGGGGGGCCCACAATGAGCAGTTCTTC.

This sequence joins TRBV6-5 and TRBJ1-2; 9 bases line up with TRBD1. The CDR3 totals 16 residues. Looked up from germline, CDR1 is MNHEY and CDR2 is SVGAGI. V lost 2 bases, J lost 2 bases, and 6 bases stayed unmatched. The chain's CDR3 is CASSYDRTGVNYGYTF. CDR3 sequence (DNA): TGTGCCAGCAGTTACGACCGGACAGGGGTCAACTATGGCTACACCTTC.